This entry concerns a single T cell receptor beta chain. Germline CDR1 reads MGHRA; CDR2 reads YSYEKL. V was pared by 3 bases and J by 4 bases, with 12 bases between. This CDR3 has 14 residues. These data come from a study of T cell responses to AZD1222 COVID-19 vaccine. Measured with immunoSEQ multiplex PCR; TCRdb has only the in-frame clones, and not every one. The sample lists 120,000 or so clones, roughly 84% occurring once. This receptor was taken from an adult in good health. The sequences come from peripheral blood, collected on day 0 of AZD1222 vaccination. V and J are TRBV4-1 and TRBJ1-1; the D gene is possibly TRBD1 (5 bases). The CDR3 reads CASSQGGLSTEAFF. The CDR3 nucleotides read TGCGCCAGCAGCCAGGGGGGTTTGAGCACTGAAGCTTTCTTT.